This section outlines one T cell receptor beta chain sequence together with its context. The antigen is not known. Some 41,000 productive templates were obtained per sample on average. Clones were read by immunoSEQ multiplex PCR, and TCRdb kept only the in-frame ones, dropping some. The data show about 42,000 clones, 80% to 85% seen once. This entry belongs to a study of STAT3 mutations in large granular lymphocyte leukemia. At the level of the study: Roughly half of the longitudinally sequenced T-LGLL patients carried detectable canonical activating STAT3 mutations. Immunosuppressive therapy was given to more than half of T-LGLL patients.

This CDR3 spans 14 amino acids. Germline CDR1 is ENHRY and CDR2 is SYGVKD. Trimming pared 6 bases from V and 1 base from J, leaving 12 bases between. Whole-study findings and limits: At least one immunodominant TCR beta clonotype appeared in every T-cell large granular lymphocyte leukemia patient. In about 30% of the 18 patients, new TCR clonotypes emerged after therapy.

Sequencing was performed on PBMCs. The rearrangement uses TRBV10-3 and TRBJ2-5; D is possibly TRBD1 (5 bases). This TCR was recovered from a human donor with T large granular lymphocyte leukemia. Some clones in this sample may be carry-over from other donors' samples. The CDR3 protein is CAIRGVGRQETQYF. The DNA for the CDR3 is TGTGCCATCAGAGGGGTCGGGCGCCAAGAGACCCAGTACTTC.